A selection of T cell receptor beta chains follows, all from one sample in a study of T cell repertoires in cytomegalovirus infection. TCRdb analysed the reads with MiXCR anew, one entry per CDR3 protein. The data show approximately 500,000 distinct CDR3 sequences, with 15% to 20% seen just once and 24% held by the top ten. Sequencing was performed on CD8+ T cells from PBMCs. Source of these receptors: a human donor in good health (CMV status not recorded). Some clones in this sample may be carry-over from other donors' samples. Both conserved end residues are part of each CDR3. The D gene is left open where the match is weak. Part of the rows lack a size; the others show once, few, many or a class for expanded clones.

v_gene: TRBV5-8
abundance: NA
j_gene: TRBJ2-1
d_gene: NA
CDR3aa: CAGNPSSYNEQFF
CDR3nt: TGTGCCGGAAACCCGAGCTCCTACAATGAGCAGTTCTTC

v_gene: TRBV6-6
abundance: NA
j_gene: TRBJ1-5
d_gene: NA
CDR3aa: CASSSSEETVSNQPQHF
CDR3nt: TGTGCCAGCAGTTCCAGTGAGGAGACAGTTAGCAATCAGCCCCAGCATTTT

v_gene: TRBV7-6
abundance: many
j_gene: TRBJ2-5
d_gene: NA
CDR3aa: CASSAQRGETQYF
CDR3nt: TGTGCCAGCAGCGCCCAACGGGGAGAGACCCAGTACTTC

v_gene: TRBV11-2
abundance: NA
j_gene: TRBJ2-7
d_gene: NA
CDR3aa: CASRGGGGEQYF
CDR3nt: TGTGCCAGCAGGGGGGGTGGGGGCGAGCAGTACTTC

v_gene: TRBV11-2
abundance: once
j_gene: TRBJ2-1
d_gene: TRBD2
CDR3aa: CASSLERGGEKFF
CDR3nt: TGTGCCAGCAGCTTAGAGCGGGGGGGCGAGAAGTTCTTC

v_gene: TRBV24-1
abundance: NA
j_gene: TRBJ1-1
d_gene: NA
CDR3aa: CATSDSRIVEAFF
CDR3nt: TGTGCCACCAGTGATTCGCGAATAGTTGAAGCTTTCTTT

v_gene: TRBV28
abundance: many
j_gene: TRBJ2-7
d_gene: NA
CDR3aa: CASRVGHEQYF
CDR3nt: TGTGCCAGCAGAGTTGGCCACGAGCAGTACTTC

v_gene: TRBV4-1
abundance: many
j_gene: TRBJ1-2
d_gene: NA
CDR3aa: CASSQEGGPVYGYTF
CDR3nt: TGCGCCAGCAGCCAAGAGGGAGGTCCCGTCTATGGCTACACCTTC

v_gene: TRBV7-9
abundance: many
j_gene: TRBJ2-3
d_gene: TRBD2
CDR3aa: CASSPRDYNTDTQYF
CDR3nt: TGTGCCAGCAGCCCACGGGACTACAACACAGATACGCAGTATTTT

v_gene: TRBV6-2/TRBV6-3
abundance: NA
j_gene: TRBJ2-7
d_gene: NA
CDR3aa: CASSYDPGREQYF
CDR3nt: TGTGCCAGCAGTTACGACCCAGGCCGCGAGCAGTACTTC

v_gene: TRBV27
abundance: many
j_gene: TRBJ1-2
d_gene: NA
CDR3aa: CASSGQQGNYGYTF
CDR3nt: TGTGCCAGCAGTGGACAGCAGGGGAACTATGGCTACACCTTC

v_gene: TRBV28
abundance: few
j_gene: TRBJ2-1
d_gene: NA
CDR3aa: CASTSEGAEQFF
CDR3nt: TGTGCCAGCACCTCGGAGGGGGCTGAGCAGTTCTTC

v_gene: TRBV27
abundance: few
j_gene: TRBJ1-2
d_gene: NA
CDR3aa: CATRDASDYGYTF
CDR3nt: TGTGCCACCCGGGACGCGAGCGACTATGGCTACACCTTC

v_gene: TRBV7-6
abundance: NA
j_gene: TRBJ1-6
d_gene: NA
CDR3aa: CASSLASRGSNSPLHF
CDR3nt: TGTGCCAGCAGCTTAGCGAGTCGGGGGTCCAATTCACCCCTCCACTTT

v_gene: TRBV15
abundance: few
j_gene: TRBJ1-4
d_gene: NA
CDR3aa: CATSSFNEKLFF
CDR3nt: TGTGCCACCAGCAGTTTTAATGAAAAACTGTTTTTT

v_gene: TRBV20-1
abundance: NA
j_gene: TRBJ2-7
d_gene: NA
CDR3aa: CSARDNRGLLYEQYF
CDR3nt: TGCAGTGCTAGAGATAACCGGGGACTCCTCTACGAGCAGTACTTC

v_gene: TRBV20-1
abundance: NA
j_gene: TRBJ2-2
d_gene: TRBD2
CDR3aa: CSARTSGRKGELFF
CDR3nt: TGCAGTGCTAGAACTAGCGGGAGAAAGGGGGAGCTGTTTTTT

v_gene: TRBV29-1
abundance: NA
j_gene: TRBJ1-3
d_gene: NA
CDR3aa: CSVTGKGPGNTIYF
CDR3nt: TGCAGCGTAACAGGGAAAGGACCTGGAAACACCATATATTTT

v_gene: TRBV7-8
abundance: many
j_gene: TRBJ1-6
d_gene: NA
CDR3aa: CASSSALDTSFHF
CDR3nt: TGTGCCAGCAGCTCAGCCCTGGACACCTCTTTCCACTTT

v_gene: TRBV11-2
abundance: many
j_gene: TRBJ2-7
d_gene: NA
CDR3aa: CASNIAQGAAYEQYF
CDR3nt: TGTGCCAGCAACATAGCACAGGGAGCGGCCTACGAGCAGTACTTC

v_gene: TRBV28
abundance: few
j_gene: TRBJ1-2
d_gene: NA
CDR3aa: CASADRRGLPYGYTF
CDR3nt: TGTGCCAGCGCTGACCGCCGGGGACTGCCTTATGGCTACACCTTC

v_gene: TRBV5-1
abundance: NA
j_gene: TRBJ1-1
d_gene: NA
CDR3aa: CASSFQEGIWTEAFF
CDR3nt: TGCGCCAGCAGCTTCCAGGAGGGTATATGGACTGAAGCTTTCTTT

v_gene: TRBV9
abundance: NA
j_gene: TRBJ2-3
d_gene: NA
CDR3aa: CASSVEGVGGGVDTQYF
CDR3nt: TGTGCCAGCAGCGTAGAGGGGGTGGGGGGGGGCGTTGATACGCAGTATTTT

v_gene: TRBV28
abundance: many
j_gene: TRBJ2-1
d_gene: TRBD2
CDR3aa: CASSLLAVYNEQFF
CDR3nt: TGTGCCAGTAGTCTACTAGCGGTCTACAATGAGCAGTTCTTC

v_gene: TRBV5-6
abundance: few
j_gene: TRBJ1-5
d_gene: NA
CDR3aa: CASSLGGSGPQHF
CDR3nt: TGTGCCAGCAGCTTGGGAGGCTCGGGGCCCCAGCATTTT

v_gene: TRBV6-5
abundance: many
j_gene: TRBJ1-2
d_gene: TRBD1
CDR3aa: CASSPSDRDWGYTF
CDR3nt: TGTGCCAGCAGCCCATCCGACAGGGATTGGGGCTACACCTTC

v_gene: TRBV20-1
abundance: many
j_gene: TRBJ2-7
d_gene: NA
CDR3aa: CSARDFDYFEQYF
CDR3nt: TGCAGTGCTCGGGACTTCGATTATTTCGAGCAGTACTTC

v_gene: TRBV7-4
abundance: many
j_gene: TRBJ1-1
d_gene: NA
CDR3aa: CASSLPVSRTEAFF
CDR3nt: TGTGCCAGCAGCTTGCCCGTTTCAAGGACTGAAGCTTTCTTT

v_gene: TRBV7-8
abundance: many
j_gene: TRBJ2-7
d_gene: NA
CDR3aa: CASRSHRDLWEQYF
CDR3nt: TGTGCCAGCAGGTCCCACAGGGACCTCTGGGAGCAGTACTTC

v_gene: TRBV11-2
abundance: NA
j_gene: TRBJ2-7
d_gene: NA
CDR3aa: CASSLAGHGEKQYF
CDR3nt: TGTGCCAGCAGCTTAGCGGGACACGGAGAAAAGCAGTACTTC

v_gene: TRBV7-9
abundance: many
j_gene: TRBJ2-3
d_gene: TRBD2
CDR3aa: CASSLAISLAGTTDTQYF
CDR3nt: TGTGCCAGCAGCTTAGCGATAAGCCTAGCGGGGACCACAGATACGCAGTATTTT

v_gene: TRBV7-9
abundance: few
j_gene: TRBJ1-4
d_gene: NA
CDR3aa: CASSSTAGRAAKDKLFF
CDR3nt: TGTGCCAGCAGCTCCACGGCCGGGAGGGCAGCGAAAGATAAACTGTTTTTT

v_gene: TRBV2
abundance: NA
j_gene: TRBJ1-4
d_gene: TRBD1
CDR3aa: CASRGGTGQTNEKLFF
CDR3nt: TGTGCCAGCAGAGGAGGGACAGGGCAAACTAATGAAAAACTGTTTTTT

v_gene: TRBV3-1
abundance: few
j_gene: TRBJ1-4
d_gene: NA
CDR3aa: CASSQPRDGNEKLFF
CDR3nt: TGTGCCAGCAGCCAGCCCCGGGACGGTAATGAAAAACTGTTTTTT

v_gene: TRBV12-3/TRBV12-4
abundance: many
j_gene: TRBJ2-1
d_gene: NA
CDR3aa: CASSRAGTHNEQFF
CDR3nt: TGTGCCAGCAGTCGAGCCGGGACTCACAATGAGCAGTTCTTC

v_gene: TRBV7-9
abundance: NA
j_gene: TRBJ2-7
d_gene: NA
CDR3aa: CASSETGGAGEQYF
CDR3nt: TGTGCCAGCAGCGAGACTGGGGGGGCAGGGGAGCAGTACTTC

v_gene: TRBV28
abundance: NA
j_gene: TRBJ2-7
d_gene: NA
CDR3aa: CASSNLDGTYEQYF
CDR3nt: TGTGCCAGCAGCAACTTAGACGGCACCTACGAGCAGTACTTC

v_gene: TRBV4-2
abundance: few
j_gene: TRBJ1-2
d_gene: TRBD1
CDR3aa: CASSQAENRGSYGYTF
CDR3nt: TGTGCCAGCAGCCAAGCGGAGAACAGGGGTTCCTATGGCTACACCTTC

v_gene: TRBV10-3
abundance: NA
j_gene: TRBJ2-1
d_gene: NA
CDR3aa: CAISEGGDGYNEQFF
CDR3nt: TGTGCCATCAGTGAAGGAGGGGACGGCTACAATGAGCAGTTCTTC

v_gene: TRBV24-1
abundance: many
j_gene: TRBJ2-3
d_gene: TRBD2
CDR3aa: CATNTKASGRNTDTQYF
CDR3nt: TGTGCCACCAATACGAAGGCTAGCGGGAGGAACACAGATACGCAGTATTTT

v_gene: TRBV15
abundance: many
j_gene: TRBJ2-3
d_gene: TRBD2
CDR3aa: CATSTFSGRAPNTQYF
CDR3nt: TGTGCCACCAGCACCTTTAGCGGGAGGGCCCCAAATACGCAGTATTTT

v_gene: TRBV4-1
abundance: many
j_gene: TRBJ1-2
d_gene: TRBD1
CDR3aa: CASSLNRGPGYGYTF
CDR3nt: TGCGCCAGCAGCCTAAATAGGGGGCCGGGCTATGGCTACACCTTC

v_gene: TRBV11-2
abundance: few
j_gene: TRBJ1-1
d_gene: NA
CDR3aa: CASSTRTPESNTEAFF
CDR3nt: TGTGCCAGCAGCACTCGGACTCCAGAGTCGAACACTGAAGCTTTCTTT

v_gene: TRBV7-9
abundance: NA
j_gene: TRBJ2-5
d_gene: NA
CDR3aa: CASSRSETQYF
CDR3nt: TGTGCCAGCAGTAGGTCGGAGACCCAGTACTTC

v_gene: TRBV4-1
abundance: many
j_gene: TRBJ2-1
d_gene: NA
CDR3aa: CASSLVGANEQFF
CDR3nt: TGCGCCAGCAGCTTGGTGGGGGCGAATGAGCAGTTCTTC

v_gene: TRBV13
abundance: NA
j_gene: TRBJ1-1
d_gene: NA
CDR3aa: CASSSRQIGTTEAFF
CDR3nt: TGTGCCAGCAGCTCTCGACAAATTGGAACCACTGAAGCTTTCTTT

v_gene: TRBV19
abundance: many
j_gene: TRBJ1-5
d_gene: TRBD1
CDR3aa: CASSGTGVMGNQPQHF
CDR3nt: TGTGCCAGTAGTGGAACAGGGGTAATGGGCAATCAGCCCCAGCATTTT

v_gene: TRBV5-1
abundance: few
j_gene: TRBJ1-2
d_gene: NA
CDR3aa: CASSLSTFLYGYTF
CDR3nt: TGCGCCAGCAGCTTGAGTACCTTTCTCTATGGCTACACCTTC

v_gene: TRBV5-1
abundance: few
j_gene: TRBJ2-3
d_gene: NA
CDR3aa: CASSLDALSDTQYF
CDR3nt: TGCGCCAGCAGCTTGGACGCATTATCCGATACGCAGTATTTT

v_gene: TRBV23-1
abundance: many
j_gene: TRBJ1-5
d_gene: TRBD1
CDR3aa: CASSPDKRGQGNQPQHF
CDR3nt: TGCGCCAGCAGTCCCGACAAGCGGGGACAGGGCAATCAGCCCCAGCATTTT

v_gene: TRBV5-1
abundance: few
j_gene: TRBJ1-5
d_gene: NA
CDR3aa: CASNRTNSNQPQHF
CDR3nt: TGCGCCAGTAATAGGACAAATAGCAATCAGCCCCAGCATTTT

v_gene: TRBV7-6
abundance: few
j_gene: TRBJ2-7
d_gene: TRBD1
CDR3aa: CASSYDRGIYEQYF
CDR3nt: TGTGCCAGCAGTTATGACAGGGGAATCTACGAGCAGTACTTC

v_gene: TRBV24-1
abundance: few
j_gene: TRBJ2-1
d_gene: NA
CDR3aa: CATSDPRHDSYNEQFF
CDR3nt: TGTGCCACCAGTGATCCCAGGCATGACTCCTACAATGAGCAGTTCTTC